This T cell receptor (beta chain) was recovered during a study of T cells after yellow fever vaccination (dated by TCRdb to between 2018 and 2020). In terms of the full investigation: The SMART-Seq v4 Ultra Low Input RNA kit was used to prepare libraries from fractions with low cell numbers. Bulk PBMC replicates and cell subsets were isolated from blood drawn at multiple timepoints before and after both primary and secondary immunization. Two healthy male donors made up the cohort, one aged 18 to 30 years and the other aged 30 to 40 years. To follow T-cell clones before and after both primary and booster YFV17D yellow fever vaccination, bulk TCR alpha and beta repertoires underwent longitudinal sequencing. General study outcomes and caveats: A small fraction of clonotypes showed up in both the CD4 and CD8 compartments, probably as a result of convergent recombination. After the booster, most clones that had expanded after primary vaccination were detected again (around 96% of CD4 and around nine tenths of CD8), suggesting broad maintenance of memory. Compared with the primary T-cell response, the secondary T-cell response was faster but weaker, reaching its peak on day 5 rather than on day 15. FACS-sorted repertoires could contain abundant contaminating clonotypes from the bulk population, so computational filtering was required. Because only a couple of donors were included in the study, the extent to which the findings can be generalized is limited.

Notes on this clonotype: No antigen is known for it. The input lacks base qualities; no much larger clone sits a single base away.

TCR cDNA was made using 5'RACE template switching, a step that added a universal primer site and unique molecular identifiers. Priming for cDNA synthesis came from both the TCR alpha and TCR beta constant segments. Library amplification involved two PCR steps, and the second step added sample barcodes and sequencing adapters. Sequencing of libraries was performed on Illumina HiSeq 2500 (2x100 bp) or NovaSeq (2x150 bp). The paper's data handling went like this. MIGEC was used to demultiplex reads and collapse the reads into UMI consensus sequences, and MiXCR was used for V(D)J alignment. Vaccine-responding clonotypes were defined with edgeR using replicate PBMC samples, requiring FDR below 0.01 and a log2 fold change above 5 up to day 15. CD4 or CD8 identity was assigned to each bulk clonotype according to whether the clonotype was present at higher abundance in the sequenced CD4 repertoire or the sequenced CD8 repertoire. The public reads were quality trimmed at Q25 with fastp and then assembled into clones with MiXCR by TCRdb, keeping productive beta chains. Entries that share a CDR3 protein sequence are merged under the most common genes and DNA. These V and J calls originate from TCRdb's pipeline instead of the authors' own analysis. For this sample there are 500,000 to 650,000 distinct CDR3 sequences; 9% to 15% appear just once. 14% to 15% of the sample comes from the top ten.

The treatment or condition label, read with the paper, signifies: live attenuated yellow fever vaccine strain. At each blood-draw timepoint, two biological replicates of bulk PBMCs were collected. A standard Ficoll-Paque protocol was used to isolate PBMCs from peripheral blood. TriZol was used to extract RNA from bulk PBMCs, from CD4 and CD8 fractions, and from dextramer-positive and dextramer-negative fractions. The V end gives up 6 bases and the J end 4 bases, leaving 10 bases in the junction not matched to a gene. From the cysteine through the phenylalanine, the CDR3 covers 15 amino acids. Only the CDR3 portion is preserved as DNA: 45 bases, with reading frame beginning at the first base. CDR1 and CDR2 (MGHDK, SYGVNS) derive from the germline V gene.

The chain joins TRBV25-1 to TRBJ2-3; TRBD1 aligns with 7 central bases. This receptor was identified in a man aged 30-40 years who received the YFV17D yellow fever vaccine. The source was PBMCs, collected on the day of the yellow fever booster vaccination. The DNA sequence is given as TGTGCCAGCAGAGAGGGGACAGCTTTCTCAGATACGCAGTATTTT. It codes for CASREGTAFSDTQYF.